The rows below give T cell receptor beta chains drawn from one sample of a study of PD-1 blockade in classical Hodgkin lymphoma. Measured with immunoSEQ multiplex PCR; TCRdb has only the in-frame clones, and not every one. The data hold 40,000 or so clones, with roughly 73% observed a single time. The sample was peripheral blood mononuclear cells (PBMCs), taken at baseline. The source is a human donor with classical Hodgkin lymphoma. CDR3s leave out the opening cysteine and the closing phenylalanine or tryptophan.

V gene	J gene	CDR3 protein
TRBV7-3	TRBJ2-3	ASSLSPGPQDTQY
TRBV5-4	TRBJ2-7	ASSSGTGGAYEQY
TRBV4-3	TRBJ2-3	ASSQDWDTTQY
TRBV9	TRBJ2-7	ASSPRREGDYEQY
TRBV19	TRBJ1-2	ASSMGGPDGYT
TRBV2	TRBJ2-5	ASSDRQGSTQY
TRBV4-1	TRBJ2-7	ASSAPGTSTYEQY
TRBV7-2	TRBJ2-7	ASSFDSTYEQY
TRBV7-9	TRBJ2-1	ASSWGRDNEQF
TRBV7-9	TRBJ2-1	ASSFQNEQF
TRBV10-3	TRBJ2-7	AISVRWSGSYEQY
TRBV5-4	TRBJ1-6	ASSYRDRGRRNSPLH
TRBV7-9	TRBJ1-6	ASSFGQGIGWDNSPLH
TRBV7-2	TRBJ2-7	ASSFSGTGGYEQY
TRBV11-1	TRBJ1-5	ASSLHSNQPQH
TRBV6-6	TRBJ1-2	ASIPGGNYGYT
TRBV7-2	TRBJ2-7	ASSLVAGGIRQY
TRBV7-5	TRBJ2-3	ASSFSDTQY
TRBV6-5	TRBJ1-1	ASSSPFGQGGTEAF
TRBV7-2	TRBJ2-7	ASSADRPYEQY
TRBV4-2	TRBJ2-3	ASSQGTSRDTQY
TRBV2	TRBJ2-2	ASRRRGGELF
TRBV27	TRBJ2-7	ASSAGTAEAYEQY
TRBV7-2	TRBJ2-3	ASSLGLAGQY
TRBV5-1	TRBJ2-5	ASSSGTSQETQY
TRBV10-2	TRBJ1-5	ASSESGGGQPQH
TRBV5-6	TRBJ2-5	ASSEFRARIQETQY
TRBV6-1	TRBJ1-1	ASSERGNTEAF
TRBV5-1	TRBJ1-3	ASSLDGGRGNTIY
TRBV27	TRBJ2-7	ASSLSSSTGHYEQY
TRBV7-9	TRBJ2-5	ASSLWETQY
TRBV7-9	TRBJ1-4	ASSLGSGDEKLF
TRBV27	TRBJ1-4	ASSLEGDEKLF
TRBV11-2	TRBJ2-5	ASSSRQGQETQY
TRBV6-1	TRBJ2-2	ASSESRPGELF
TRBV21-1	TRBJ2-7	ASSKGTVHYEQY
TRBV20-1	TRBJ1-1	SAITGAEAF
TRBV9	TRBJ2-6	ASSETGSSSGANVLT
TRBV7-9	TRBJ2-2	ASSFAVGELF
TRBV29-1	TRBJ1-2	SVLGGGDGYT
TRBV7-6	TRBJ2-3	ASGPSGYKTDTQY